These 7 T cell receptor beta chains came from one sample sequenced in a study of technical replicates of blood from a few donors. The method was immunoSEQ multiplex PCR; TCRdb's version includes in-frame clones alone and lacks a portion of them. The sample has about 94,000 clones; approximately 95% are singletons. Sequencing used T cells isolated from PBMCs. Receptors were obtained from a human donor in good health.

This sequence joins TRBV7-8 and TRBJ2-7, with D tentatively TRBD2 (6 bases). The CDR3 extends over 15 amino acids. V lost 3 bases to trimming and J lost 5 bases, with 17 bases between them. CDR1 is SGHVS, CDR2 FQNEAQ, per germline. The CDR3 region has the DNA TGTGCCAGCAGCTTTTTCCCGGGGAGGTTCGACGAGCAGTACTTC. It specifies CASSFFPGRFDEQYF.

The chain uses TRBV19 and TRBJ2-2; 10 nucleotides agree with TRBD2. This CDR3 comprises 16 residues. V shed 5 bases, J shed 3 bases, and the junction held 6 bases outside the gene matches. Germline values: CDR1 LNHDA, CDR2 SQIVND (reference sequence). The CDR3 reads CASSSRTSGDTGELFF. CDR3 nucleotides: TGTGCCAGTAGTTCCCGGACTAGCGGTGACACCGGGGAGCTGTTTTTT.

The chain is built from TRBV19 and TRBJ1-2; D is perhaps TRBD1 (5 bases). CDR3 length: 16 amino acids. The V end was cut by 3 bases, the J end by 0 bases, with 14 bases between. Looked up from germline, CDR1 is LNHDA and CDR2 is SQIVND (reference sequence). The CDR3 DNA reads as TGTGCCAGTAGTATCGGCCGACAGCCGACTAACTATGGCTACACCTTC. Protein sequence: CASSIGRQPTNYGYTF.

With respect to this clone: A junction boundary mismatches the germline segment, possibly from a read error. This CDR3 is also generated by other DNA sequences in the sample. The V and J genes are TRBV30 and TRBJ2-7, with D maybe TRBD2 (6 bases). This CDR3 contains 14 residues. Germline V gives CDR1 GTSNPN, CDR2 SVGIG (reference sequence). The CDR3 DNA reads TGTGCCTGGAGTGTTGGGGGGAAGGGTTACGAGCAGTACTTT. Translation: CAWSVGGKGYEQYF.

This chain connects TRBV11-3 to TRBJ2-1; 14 bases fit TRBD2. J lost 0 bases, V lost 8 bases, and 15 bases had no gene match. The germline CDR1 and CDR2 sequences are SGHNT and YENEEA. The CDR3 is 20 amino acids. The CDR3 spells CASQTRSGTSGGSSYNEQFF. CDR3 nucleotide sequence: TGTGCCAGCCAGACACGATCCGGGACTAGCGGGGGAAGCTCCTACAATGAGCAGTTCTTC.

This clone was seen a single time. The V and J genes are TRBV27 and TRBJ1-1; perhaps TRBD1 as D (6 bases). CDR3 length: 16 amino acids. The germline CDR1 and CDR2 sequences are MNHEY and SMNVEV (reference sequence). The germline V and J ends were trimmed by 4 bases and 1 base, with 16 bases remaining between them. CDR3 sequence (DNA): TGTGCCAGCAGTTCCCCGGCCAGGGGCCGGAACACTGAAGCTTTCTTT. Translating it yields CASSSPARGRNTEAFF.

The CDR3 sequence is CASSMKGLAGLNEQFF. As DNA, the CDR3 is TGTGCCAGCAGTATGAAGGGACTAGCGGGACTCAATGAGCAGTTCTTC. The chain recombines TRBV28 with TRBJ2-1; 13 nucleotides line up with TRBD2. CDR3 length equals 16 residues. Germline V gene data show CDR1 as MDHEN and CDR2 as SYDVKM. Unmatched junction bases numbered 7, after V lost 5 bases and J lost 6 bases. Drawing the rest from reference TRBV28 and TRBJ2-1, the complete variable domain is DVKVTQSSRYLVKRTGEKVFLECVQDMDHENMFWYRQDPGLGLRLIYFSYDVKMKEKGDIPEGYSVSREKKERFSLILESASTNQTSMYLCASSMKGLAGLNEQFFGPGTRLTVL.